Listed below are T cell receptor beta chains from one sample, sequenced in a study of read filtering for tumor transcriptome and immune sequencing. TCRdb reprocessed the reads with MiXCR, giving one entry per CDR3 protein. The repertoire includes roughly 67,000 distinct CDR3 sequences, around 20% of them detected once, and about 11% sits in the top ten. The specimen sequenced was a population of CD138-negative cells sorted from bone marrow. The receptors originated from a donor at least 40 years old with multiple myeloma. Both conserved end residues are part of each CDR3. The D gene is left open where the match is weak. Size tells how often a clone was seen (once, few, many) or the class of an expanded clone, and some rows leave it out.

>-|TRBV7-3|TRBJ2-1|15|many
TGTGCCAGCAGCCCAAATAGGCTAGCCCCCAATGAGCAGTTCTTC
CASSPNRLAPNEQFF
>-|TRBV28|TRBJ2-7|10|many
TGTGCCAGCGCAGGGAACGAGCAGTACTTC
CASAGNEQYF
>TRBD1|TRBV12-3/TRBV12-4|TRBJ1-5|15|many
TGTGCCAGCAGTCAGGGACAGGGTAGCAATCAGCCCCAGCATTTT
CASSQGQGSNQPQHF
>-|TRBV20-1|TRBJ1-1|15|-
TGCAGTGCTAGTACCCCTAACCAGGTCGGGAGTGAAGCTCTCTTT
CSASTPNQVGSEALF
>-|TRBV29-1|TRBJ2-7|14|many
TGCAGCGTTTCTCTCTCGGCCAGCTCCTACGAGCAGTACTTC
CSVSLSASSYEQYF
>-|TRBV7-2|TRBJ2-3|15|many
TGTGCCAGCAGCTTATCGGGTAGCTTGGCAGATACGCAGTATTTT
CASSLSGSLADTQYF
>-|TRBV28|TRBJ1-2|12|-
TGTGCCAGCAGGCAGGGGAACTATGGCTACACCTTC
CASRQGNYGYTF
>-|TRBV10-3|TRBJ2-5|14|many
TGTGCCATCAGTGAGTCGACGGGGAAAGAGACCCAGTACTTC
CAISESTGKETQYF
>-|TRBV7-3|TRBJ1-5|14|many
TGTGCCAGCAGCTTACAATATCGATGTCAGCCCCAGCATTTT
CASSLQYRCQPQHF
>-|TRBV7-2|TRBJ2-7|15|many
TGTGCCAGCAGCTTAGACGGCGGACCAGAGAGGGAGCAGTACTTC
CASSLDGGPEREQYF
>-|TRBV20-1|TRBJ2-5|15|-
TGCAGTGCTAGCCCGCTCCTAACGGGGGAAGAGACCCAGTACTTC
CSASPLLTGEETQYF
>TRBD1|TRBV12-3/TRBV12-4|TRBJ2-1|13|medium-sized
TGTGCCAGCAGGGGACAGGGCGCCCATGAGCAGTTCTTC
CASRGQGAHEQFF
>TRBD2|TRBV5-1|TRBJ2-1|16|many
TGCGCCAGCAGCCCTGGACTAGCGACCCCCTACAATGAGCAGTTCTTC
CASSPGLATPYNEQFF
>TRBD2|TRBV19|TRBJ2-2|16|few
TGTGCCAGTAGTATATTAACTAGCGGGTTAACCGGGGAGCTGTTTTTT
CASSILTSGLTGELFF
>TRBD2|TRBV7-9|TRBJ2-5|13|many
TGTGCCAGCAGCTTTAGCGGGGGAGAGACCCAGTACTTC
CASSFSGGETQYF
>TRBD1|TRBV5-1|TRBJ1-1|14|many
TGCGCCAGCAGCTTGAGTAGGGGGCGAGATGAAGCTTTCTTT
CASSLSRGRDEAFF
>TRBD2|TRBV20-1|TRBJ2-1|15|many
TGCAGTGCTACCCCCGCTAGCGGGAGGGGCGATGAGCAGTTCTTC
CSATPASGRGDEQFF
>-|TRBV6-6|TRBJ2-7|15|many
TGTGCCAGCAGTTTTACGGGAGATCCTACCTACGAGCAGTACTTC
CASSFTGDPTYEQYF
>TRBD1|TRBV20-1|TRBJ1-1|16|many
TGCAGTGCTAGTGGCGGGACAGGGAGGATGAACACTGAAGCTTTCTTT
CSASGGTGRMNTEAFF
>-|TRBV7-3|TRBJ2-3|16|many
TGTGCCAGCAGCTTGCTCCGGGACGGCAGCACAGATACGCAGTATTTT
CASSLLRDGSTDTQYF
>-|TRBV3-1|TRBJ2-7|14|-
TGTGCCAGCAGCCAAGGCAAGCGGGTTCCCGAGCAGTACTTC
CASSQGKRVPEQYF
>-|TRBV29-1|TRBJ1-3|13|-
TGCAGCGTGGGGACAACCTCTGGAAACACCATATATTTT
CSVGTTSGNTIYF
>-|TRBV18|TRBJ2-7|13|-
TGTGCCAGCTCATGGACGGAGGCCTACGAGCAGTACTTC
CASSWTEAYEQYF
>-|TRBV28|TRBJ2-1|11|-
TGTGCCAGCTACCACAGGGTCCATGAGCAGTTC
CASYHRVHEQF
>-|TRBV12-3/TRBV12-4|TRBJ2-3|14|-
TGTGCCAGCAGTTTCAGCGGAAGCACAGATACGCAGTATTTT
CASSFSGSTDTQYF
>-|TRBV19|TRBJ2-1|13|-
TGTACCAGTAGTGTAGAGGGATACAATGAGCAGTTCTTC
CTSSVEGYNEQFF
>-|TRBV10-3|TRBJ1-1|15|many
TGTGCCTCCTCAGAGGGGTTCAACAGAGGGACTGAAGCTTTCTTT
CASSEGFNRGTEAFF
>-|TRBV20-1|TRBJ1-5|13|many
TGCAGTGCAACCCCGGCCCCGAATCAGCCCCAGCATTTT
CSATPAPNQPQHF
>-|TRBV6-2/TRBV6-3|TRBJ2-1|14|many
TGTGCCAGCAGTTACCCGGGACGGGACAATGAGCAGTTCTTC
CASSYPGRDNEQFF
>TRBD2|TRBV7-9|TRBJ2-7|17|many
TGTGCCAGCAGCTTGATAACGACTAGCGGGGGGGACTACGAGCAGTACTTC
CASSLITTSGGDYEQYF
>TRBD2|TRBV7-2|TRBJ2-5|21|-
TGTGCCAGCAGCTTAGGGACTAGCGAGAGTCTCAGCTTCCTTTGGCCAGAGTCCCAGTACTTC
CASSLGTSESLSFLWPESQYF
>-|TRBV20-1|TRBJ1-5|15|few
TGCAGTGCTTCGTGGGGGGGCGACAGCAATCAGCCCCAGCATTTT
CSASWGGDSNQPQHF
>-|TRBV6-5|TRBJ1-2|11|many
TGTGCCAGCAGCCAGGGCTATGGCTACACCTTC
CASSQGYGYTF
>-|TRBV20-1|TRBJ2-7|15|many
TGCAGTGCTAGAGATAAATCCGACGTGAGGTGGGAGCAGTACTTC
CSARDKSDVRWEQYF
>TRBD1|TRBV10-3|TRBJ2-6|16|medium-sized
TGTGCCATCAGTGACAGGGGGCGGTCTGGGGCCAACGTCCTGACTTTC
CAISDRGRSGANVLTF
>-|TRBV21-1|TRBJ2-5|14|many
TGTGCCAGTAGGGCGGACAGGGACGGAGAGACCCAGTACTTC
CASRADRDGETQYF
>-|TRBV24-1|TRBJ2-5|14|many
TGTGCCACCAGTGATTCTGCGCGGGAAGAGACCCAGTACTTC
CATSDSAREETQYF
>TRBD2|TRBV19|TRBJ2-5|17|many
TGTGCCAGTACCCGGACTAGCGGGAGGGCCGTCCAAGAGACCCAGTACTTC
CASTRTSGRAVQETQYF
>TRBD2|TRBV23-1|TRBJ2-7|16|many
TGCGCCAGCAGTCAAACCGGGGAGGGGCAGGCCTACGAGCAGTACTTC
CASSQTGEGQAYEQYF
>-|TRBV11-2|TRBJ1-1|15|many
TGTGCCAGCAGCTTAGTTCCCCAGAAGGGGACTGAAGCTTTCTTT
CASSLVPQKGTEAFF
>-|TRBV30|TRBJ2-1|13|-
TGTGCCTGGAGCCCCGGGGAGTACAATGAGCAGTTCTTC
CAWSPGEYNEQFF
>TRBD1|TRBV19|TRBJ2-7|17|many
TGTGCCAGTAGTATAGGTACCACAGGGGGCAGTCCCTACGAGCAGTACTTC
CASSIGTTGGSPYEQYF
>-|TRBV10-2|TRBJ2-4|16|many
TGCGCCAGCAGTGAGAGGAGGGGAGTAGCCAAAAACATTCAGTACTTC
CASSERRGVAKNIQYF
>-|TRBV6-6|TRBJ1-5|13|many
TGTGCCAGCAGTTACTCGAATGGTCAGCCCCAGCATTTT
CASSYSNGQPQHF
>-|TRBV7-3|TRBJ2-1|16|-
TGTACCAGCAGCTTAACTGGCGTGCCCTCCTACAATGAGCAGTTCTTC
CTSSLTGVPSYNEQFF
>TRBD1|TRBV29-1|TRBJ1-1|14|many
TGCAGCGCCTTACTCCGACAGGGGGGGACTGAAGCTTTCTTT
CSALLRQGGTEAFF
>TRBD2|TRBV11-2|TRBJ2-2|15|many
TGTGCCAGCAGACCACTAGCGGGAGGGCCCGGGGAGCTGTTTTTT
CASRPLAGGPGELFF
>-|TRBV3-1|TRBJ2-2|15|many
TGTGCCAGCAGCCAAGGTCCAGGGCCCACCGGGGAGCTGTTTTTT
CASSQGPGPTGELFF
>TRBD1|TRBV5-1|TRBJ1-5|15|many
TGCGCCAGCAGCTTGGGGGGACAGGGTCACCAGCCCCAGCATTTT
CASSLGGQGHQPQHF
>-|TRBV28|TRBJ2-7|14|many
TGTGCCAGCAGGCGACAGGAGTCATTCTACGAGCAGTACTTC
CASRRQESFYEQYF
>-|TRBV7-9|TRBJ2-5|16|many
TGTGCCAGCAGCTTAAGGAGGGGGACTGATGTGGAGACCCAGTACTTC
CASSLRRGTDVETQYF
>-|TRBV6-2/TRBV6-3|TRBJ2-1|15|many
TGTGCCAGCAGTTACTCCGGGAGTTACTACAATGAGCAGTTCTTC
CASSYSGSYYNEQFF
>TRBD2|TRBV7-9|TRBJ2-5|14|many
TGTGCCAGCAGCTTCGGACTAGCTGGGGAGACCCAGTACTTC
CASSFGLAGETQYF
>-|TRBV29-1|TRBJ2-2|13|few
TGCAGCATTGAAGCGACAAGCACCGGGGAGCTGTTTTTT
CSIEATSTGELFF
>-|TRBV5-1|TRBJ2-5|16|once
TGCGCCTGCGGCTTGGGCCGGGGGGCGGCCCAAGAGACCCAGTACTTC
CACGLGRGAAQETQYF
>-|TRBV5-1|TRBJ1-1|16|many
TGCGCCAGCAGCAAAGGCCATGGATCGTTTAGCACTGAAGCTTTCTTT
CASSKGHGSFSTEAFF
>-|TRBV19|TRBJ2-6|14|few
TGTGCCAGTAGTATGAGGGATGGGGCCAACGTCCTGACTTTC
CASSMRDGANVLTF
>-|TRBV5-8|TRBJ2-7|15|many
TGTGCCAGCAGCTTGGGTTCCGGCGCTTCCTACGAGCAGTACTTC
CASSLGSGASYEQYF
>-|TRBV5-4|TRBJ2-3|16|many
TGTGCCAGCAGTTTGAGACGGTATGGTGGTACAGATACGCAGTATTTT
CASSLRRYGGTDTQYF